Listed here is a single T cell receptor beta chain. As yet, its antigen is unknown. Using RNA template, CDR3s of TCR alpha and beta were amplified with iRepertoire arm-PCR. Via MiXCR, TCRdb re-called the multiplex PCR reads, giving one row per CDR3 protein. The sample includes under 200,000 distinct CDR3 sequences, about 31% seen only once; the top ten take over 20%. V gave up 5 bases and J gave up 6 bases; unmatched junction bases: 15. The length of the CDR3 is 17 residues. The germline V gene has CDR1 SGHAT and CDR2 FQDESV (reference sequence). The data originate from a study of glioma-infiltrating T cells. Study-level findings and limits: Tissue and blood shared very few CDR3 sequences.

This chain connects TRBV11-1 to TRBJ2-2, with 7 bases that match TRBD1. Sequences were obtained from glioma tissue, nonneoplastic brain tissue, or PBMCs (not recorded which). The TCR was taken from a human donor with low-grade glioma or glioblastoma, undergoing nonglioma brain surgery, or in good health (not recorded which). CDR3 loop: CASSPSPWTGSSGELFF. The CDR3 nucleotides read TGTGCCAGCAGCCCCAGCCCGTGGACAGGTTCTTCCGGGGAGCTGTTTTTT.